Below, 9 T cell receptor beta chains from the same sample are listed, as sequenced in a study of tumor and adjacent non-tumor tissue in lung cancer. The library came from three nested PCR rounds adapted from ARM-PCR protocols. TCRdb re-called the multiplex PCR reads with MiXCR, one entry per CDR3 protein. The sample records 100,000 to 150,000 distinct CDR3 sequences, roughly 64% being singletons. No cell sorting was done before RNA was extracted from the tissue. Sequences were obtained from lung tumor tissue. Receptors were obtained from a man aged 25 to 45 with non-small cell lung cancer.

A note on this clonotype: A much more abundant neighbour one base away suggests this may be a read error. The V call is TRBV20-1, the J call TRBJ2-4; D might be TRBD1 or TRBD2, each matching 5 bases. The length of the CDR3 is 14 residues. CDR1 DFQATT and CDR2 SNEGSKA come from the germline V gene (reference sequence). CDR3 bases: TGCAGTGCCCCGACCGGGGCAGGCAAAAACAATCAGTACTTC. This encodes CSAPTGAGKNNQYF.

Notes on this clonotype: This may be a read error: a much more frequent sequence differs by one nucleotide. The CDR3 protein is CATSDPSSPPDTQYF. CDR3 coding DNA: TGTGCCACCAGTGACCCGTCTTCCCCCCCAGATACGCAGTATTTT. V is TRBV24-1 and J is TRBJ2-3; D ambiguous. CDR1 KGHDR and CDR2 SFDVKD come from the germline V gene. Trimming shortened V by 4 bases and J by 4 bases, and 14 bases separated the two germline ends. This CDR3 has 15 amino acids.

Concerning this clonotype: The missing conserved phenylalanine or tryptophan at the end of this CDR3 makes a read error likely. This sequence joins TRBV11-2 and TRBJ1-1; D is unresolved. The CDR3 length is 13 residues. V shed 2 bases and J shed 2 bases, with 6 bases lying between them. The germline gives CDR1 SGHAT, CDR2 FQNNGV. CDR3 bases: TGTGCCAGCAGCTTATATCGAAACACTGAAGCTTTCCTT. Translation gives CASSLYRNTEAFL.

This rearrangement joins TRBV6-5 to TRBJ2-7, with D unresolved. With 2 bases removed from V and 12 bases from J, the gap between germline ends came to 17 bases. This CDR3 is 13 amino acids long. CDR1 MNHEY and CDR2 SVGAGI come from the germline V gene. The CDR3, as DNA: TGTGCCAGCAGTTACGCCACCCACTACCAGCTGTACTTC. Protein sequence: CASSYATHYQLYF.

In its sample, this clonotype was seen once. An end of the junction differs from the germline gene, which may be a read error. This rearrangement joins TRBV11-1 to TRBJ2-5; D is unresolved. This CDR3 has 14 residues. CDR1 is SGHAT, CDR2 FQDESV, per germline (reference sequence). CDR3 region: CASSTDTYQEIQYF. The CDR3 bases are TGTGCCAGCAGCACCGACACATACCAAGAGATCCAGTACTTC.

Details on this clonotype: This could be a read error, since a much larger clone is one nucleotide away. The V gene is TRBV6-1, the J gene TRBJ2-3; the D gene is possibly TRBD2 (6 bases). This CDR3 contains 12 residues. Trimming stripped 3 bases from V and 11 bases from J, with 12 bases between. The germline CDR1 and CDR2 sequences are MNHNS and SASEGT. CDR3 coding DNA: TGTGCCAGCAGTGATGCCTGGGGAGGGCAGTATTTT. Its translation: CASSDAWGGQYF.

The chain carries TRBV5-4 and TRBJ2-2; TRBD2 aligns across 9 bases. Germline-derived CDR1 and CDR2 are SGHNT and YYREEE (reference sequence). The J segment lost 5 bases and the V segment lost 5 bases, leaving 7 bases of the junction unmatched. The CDR3 sequence is 15 residues long. CDR3 residues: CASSYSGRGTGELFF. In DNA, the CDR3 is TGTGCCAGCAGTTATAGCGGGAGAGGGACCGGGGAGCTGTTTTTT. Using reference TRBV5-4 and TRBJ2-2 for the parts outside the CDR3, the full variable domain is ETGVTQSPTHLIKTRGQQVTLRCSSQSGHNTVSWYQQALGQGPQFIFQYYREEENGRGNFPPRFSGLQFPNYSSELNVNALELDDSALYLCASSYSGRGTGELFFGEGSRLTVL.

Note on this clonotype: It may be a read error: a sequence one base away is much more abundant. The CDR3 carries no conserved terminal phenylalanine or tryptophan, so it likely arises from a read error. This rearrangement joins TRBV6-5 to TRBJ1-6; no definite D call. Germline V gene data show CDR1 as MNHEY and CDR2 as SVGAGI. The CDR3 totals 19 residues. The V gene lost 2 bases and the J gene lost 0 bases, with 17 bases spanning the gap. CDR3 in amino acids: CASSYNAPIRSSYNSPLHI. The CDR3 nucleotides are TGTGCCAGCAGTTACAATGCTCCGATCCGAAGCTCCTATAATTCACCCCTCCACATT.

Relative to its sample, this clonotype is medium-sized (0.01 to 0.1%). The V and J genes are TRBV20-1 and TRBJ2-1; 11 bases line up with TRBD2. The germline gives CDR1 DFQATT, CDR2 SNEGSKA (reference sequence). J lost 2 bases, V lost 6 bases, and 3 bases had no gene match. CDR3 length: 14 amino acids. As DNA, the CDR3 is TGCAGTGCAGATAGCGGGGGGGCCTACAATGAGCAGTTCTTC. Residues: CSADSGGAYNEQFF.